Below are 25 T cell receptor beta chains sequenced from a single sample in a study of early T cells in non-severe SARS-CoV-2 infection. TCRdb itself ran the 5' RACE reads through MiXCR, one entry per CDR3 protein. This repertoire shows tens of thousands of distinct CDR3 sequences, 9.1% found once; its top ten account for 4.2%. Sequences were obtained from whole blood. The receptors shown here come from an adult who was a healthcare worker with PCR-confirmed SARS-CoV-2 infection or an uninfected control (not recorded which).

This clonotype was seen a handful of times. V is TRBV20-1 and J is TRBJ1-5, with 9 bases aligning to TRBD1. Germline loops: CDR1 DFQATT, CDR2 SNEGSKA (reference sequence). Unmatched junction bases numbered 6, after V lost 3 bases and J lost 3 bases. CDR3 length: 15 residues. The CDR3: CSARSTGGYNQPQHF. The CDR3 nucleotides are TGCAGTGCTAGGAGTACAGGGGGCTACAATCAGCCCCAGCATTTT.

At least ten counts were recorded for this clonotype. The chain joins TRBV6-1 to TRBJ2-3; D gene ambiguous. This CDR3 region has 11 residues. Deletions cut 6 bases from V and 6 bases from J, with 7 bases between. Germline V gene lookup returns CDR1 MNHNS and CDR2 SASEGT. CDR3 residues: CASRPGDTQYF. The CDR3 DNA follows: TGTGCCAGCAGGCCGGGCGATACGCAGTATTTT.

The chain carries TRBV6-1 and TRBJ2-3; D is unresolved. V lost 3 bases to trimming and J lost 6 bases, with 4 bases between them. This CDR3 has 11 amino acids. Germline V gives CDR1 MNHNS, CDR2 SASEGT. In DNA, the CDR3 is TGTGCCAGCAGTGAGTGGGATACGCAGTATTTT. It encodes CASSEWDTQYF.

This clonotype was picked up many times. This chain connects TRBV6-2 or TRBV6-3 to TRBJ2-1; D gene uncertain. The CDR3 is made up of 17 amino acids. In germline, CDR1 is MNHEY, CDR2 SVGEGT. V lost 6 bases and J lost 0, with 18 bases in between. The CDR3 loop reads CASSPLVGRSSYNEQFF. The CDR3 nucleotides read TGTGCCAGCAGCCCACTCGTCGGCAGGAGCTCCTACAATGAGCAGTTCTTC.

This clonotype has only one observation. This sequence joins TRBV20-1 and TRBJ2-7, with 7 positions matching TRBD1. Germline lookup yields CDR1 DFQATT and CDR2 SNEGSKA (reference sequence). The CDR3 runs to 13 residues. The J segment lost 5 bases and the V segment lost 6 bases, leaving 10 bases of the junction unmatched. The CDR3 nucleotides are TGCAGTGCCCCTGTACAGGGGAACGACGAGCAGTACTTC. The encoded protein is CSAPVQGNDEQYF.

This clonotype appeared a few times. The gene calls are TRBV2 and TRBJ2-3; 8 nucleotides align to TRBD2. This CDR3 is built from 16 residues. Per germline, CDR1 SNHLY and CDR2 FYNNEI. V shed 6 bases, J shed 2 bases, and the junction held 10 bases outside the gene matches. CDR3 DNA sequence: TGTGCCAGCAGCGCCAGTACTAGCGGTTCCACAGATACGCAGTATTTT. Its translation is CASSASTSGSTDTQYF.

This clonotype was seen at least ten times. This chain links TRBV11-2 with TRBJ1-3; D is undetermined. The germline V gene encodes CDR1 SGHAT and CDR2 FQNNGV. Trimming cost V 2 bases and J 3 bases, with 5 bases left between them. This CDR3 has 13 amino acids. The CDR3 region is CASSLNFGNTIYF. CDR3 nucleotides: TGTGCCAGCAGCTTAAACTTTGGAAACACCATATATTTT.

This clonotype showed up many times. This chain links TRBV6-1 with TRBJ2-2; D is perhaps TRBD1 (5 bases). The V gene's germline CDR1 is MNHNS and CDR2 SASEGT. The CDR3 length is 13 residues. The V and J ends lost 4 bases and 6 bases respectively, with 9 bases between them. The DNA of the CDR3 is TGTGCCAGCAGTGCGACAGTCGCCGGGGAGCTGTTTTTT. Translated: CASSATVAGELFF.

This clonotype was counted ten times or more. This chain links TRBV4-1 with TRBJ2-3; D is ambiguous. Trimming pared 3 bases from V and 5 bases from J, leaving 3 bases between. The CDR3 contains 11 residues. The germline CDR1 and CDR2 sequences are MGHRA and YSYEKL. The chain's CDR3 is CASSHKDTQYF. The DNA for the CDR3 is TGCGCCAGCAGCCATAAAGATACGCAGTATTTT.

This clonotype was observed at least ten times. In nucleotides, the CDR3 is TGTGCCAGCAGCTTAGGTTCCCAGCCTAACTATGGCTACACCTTC. Translation: CASSLGSQPNYGYTF. The chain combines TRBV13 with TRBJ1-2; D is ambiguous. V was clipped by 0 bases and J by 0 bases, with 8 bases between them. The CDR3 runs to 15 residues. Germline values: CDR1 PRHDT, CDR2 FYEKMQ (reference sequence).

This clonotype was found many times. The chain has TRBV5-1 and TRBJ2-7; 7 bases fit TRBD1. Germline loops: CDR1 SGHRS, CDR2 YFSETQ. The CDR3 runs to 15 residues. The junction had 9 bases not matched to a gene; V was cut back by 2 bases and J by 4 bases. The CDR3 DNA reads TGCGCCAGCAGCTTCACGGGACAGTTTGAATACGAGCAGTACTTC. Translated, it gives CASSFTGQFEYEQYF.

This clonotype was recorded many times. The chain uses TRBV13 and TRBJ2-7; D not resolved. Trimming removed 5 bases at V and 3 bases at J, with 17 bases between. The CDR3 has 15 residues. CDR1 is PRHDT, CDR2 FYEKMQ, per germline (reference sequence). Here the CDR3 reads CASSALFGPGYEQYF. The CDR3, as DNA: TGTGCCAGCAGCGCGCTCTTCGGCCCGGGCTACGAGCAGTACTTC.

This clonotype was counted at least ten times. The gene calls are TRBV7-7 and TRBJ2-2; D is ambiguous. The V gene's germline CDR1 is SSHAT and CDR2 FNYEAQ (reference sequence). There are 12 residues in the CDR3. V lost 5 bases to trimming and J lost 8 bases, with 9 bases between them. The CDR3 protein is CASSPIGGELFF. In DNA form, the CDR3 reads TGTGCCAGCAGCCCCATAGGGGGGGAGCTGTTTTTT.

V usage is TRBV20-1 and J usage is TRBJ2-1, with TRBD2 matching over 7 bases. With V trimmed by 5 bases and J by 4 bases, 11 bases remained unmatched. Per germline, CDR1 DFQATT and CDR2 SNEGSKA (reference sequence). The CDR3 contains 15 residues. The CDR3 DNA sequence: TGCAGTGCTCGGAAACCCCTAGCGGCTTACAATGAGCAGTTCTTC. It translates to CSARKPLAAYNEQFF.

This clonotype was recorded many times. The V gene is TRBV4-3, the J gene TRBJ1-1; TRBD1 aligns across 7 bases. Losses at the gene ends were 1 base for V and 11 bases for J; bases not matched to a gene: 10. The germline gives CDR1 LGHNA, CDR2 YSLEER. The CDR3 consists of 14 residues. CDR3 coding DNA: TGCGCCAGCAGCCAAGTGACAGGGCGCGTCTTGGCTTTCTTT. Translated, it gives CASSQVTGRVLAFF.

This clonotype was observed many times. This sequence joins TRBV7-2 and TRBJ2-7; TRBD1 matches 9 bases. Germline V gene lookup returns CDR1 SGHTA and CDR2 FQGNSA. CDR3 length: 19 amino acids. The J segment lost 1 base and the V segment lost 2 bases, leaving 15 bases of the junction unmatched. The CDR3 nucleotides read TGTGCCAGCAGCTTAATCGGGACAGGGACGATCGTAGTTTCCTACGAGCAGTACTTC. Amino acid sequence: CASSLIGTGTIVVSYEQYF. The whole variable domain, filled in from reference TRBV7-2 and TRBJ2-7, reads GAGVSQSPSNKVTEKGKDVELRCDPISGHTALYWYRQSLGQGLEFLIYFQGNSAPDKSGLPSDRFSAERTGGSVSTLTIQRTQQEDSAVYLCASSLIGTGTIVVSYEQYFGPGTRLTVT.

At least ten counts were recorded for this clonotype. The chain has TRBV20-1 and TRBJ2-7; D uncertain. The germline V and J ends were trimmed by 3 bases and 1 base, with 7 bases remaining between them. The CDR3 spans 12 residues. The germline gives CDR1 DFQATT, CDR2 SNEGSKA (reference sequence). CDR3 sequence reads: CSARKGSYEQYF. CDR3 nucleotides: TGCAGTGCTAGGAAGGGTTCCTACGAGCAGTACTTC.

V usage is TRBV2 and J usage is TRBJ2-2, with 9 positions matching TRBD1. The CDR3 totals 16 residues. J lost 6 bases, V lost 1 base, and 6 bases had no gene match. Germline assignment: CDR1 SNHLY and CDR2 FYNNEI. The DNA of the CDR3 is TGTGCCAGCAGTGAAGGGACAGGGGACGCTGCCGGGGAGCTGTTTTTT. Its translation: CASSEGTGDAAGELFF. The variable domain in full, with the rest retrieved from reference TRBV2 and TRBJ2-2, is EPEVTQTPSHQVTQMGQEVILRCVPISNHLYFYWYRQILGQKVEFLVSFYNNEISEKSEIFDDQFSVERPDGSNFTLKIRSTKLEDSAMYFCASSEGTGDAAGELFFGEGSRLTVL.

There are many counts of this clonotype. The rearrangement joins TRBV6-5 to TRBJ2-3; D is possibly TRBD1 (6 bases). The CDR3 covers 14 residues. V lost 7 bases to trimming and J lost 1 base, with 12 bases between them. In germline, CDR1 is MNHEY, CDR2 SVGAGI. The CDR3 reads CASKSDSGTDTQYF. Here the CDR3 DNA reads TGTGCCAGCAAATCGGACAGCGGCACAGATACGCAGTATTTT.

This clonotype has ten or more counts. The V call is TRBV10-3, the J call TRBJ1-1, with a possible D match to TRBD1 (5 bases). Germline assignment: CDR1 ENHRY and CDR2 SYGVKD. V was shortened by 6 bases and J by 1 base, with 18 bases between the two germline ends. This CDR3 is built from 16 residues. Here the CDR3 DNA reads TGTGCCATCAGGGTTGGTGTGGGGACTAGGAACACTGAAGCTTTCTTT. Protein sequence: CAIRVGVGTRNTEAFF.

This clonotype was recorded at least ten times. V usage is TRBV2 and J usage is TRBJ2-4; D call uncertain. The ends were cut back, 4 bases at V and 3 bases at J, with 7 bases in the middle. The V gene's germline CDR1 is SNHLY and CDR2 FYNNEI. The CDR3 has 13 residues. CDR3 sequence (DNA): TGTGCCAGCAGTGTAAACCTCAAAAACATTCAGTACTTC. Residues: CASSVNLKNIQYF.

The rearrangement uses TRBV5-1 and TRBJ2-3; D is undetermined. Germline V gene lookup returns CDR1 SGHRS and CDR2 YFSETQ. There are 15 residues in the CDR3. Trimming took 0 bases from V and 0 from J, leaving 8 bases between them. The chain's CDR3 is CASSLESQSTDTQYF. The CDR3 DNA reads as TGCGCCAGCAGCTTGGAGAGTCAGAGCACAGATACGCAGTATTTT.

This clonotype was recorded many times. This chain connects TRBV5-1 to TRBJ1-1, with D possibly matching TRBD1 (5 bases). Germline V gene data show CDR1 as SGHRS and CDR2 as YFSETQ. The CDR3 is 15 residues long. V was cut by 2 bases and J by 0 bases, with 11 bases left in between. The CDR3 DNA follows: TGCGCCAGCAGCTTTGCGGGGGTCGTGAACACTGAAGCTTTCTTT. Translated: CASSFAGVVNTEAFF.

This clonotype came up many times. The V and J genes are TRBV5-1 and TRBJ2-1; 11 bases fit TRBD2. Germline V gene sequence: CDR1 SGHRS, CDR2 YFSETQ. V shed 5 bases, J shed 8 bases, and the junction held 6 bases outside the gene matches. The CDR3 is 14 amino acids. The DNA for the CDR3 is TGCGCCAGCAGTATTGATAGCGGGAGGGATGAGCAGTTCTTC. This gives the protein CASSIDSGRDEQFF.

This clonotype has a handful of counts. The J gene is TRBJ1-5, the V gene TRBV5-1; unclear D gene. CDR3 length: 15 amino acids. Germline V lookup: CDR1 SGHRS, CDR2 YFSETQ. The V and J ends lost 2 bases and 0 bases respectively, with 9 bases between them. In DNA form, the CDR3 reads TGCGCCAGCAGCTTCGACGGCTTTAGCAATCAGCCCCAGCATTTT. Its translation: CASSFDGFSNQPQHF.